This TCR beta chain was sequenced for a study of control samples from healthy donors and cancer patients. This clone was detected only once. Using immunoSEQ multiplex PCR, the repertoire was profiled, and TCRdb retains in-frame clones only, with some absent. The table records fewer than 95,000 clones, 86% of them present only once. Material: blood. This clonotype was obtained from a man aged 25 to 40 in good health.

The CDR3 DNA is TGTGCCAGCAGCCCCATCGGCGCAGGGGCGATCGGGGAGCTGTTTTTT. Translated: CASSPIGAGAIGELFF. V and J are TRBV11-3 and TRBJ2-2; D may be TRBD1 (6 bases). V was pared by 5 bases and J by 7 bases, with 20 bases between. This CDR3 spans 16 amino acids. Per germline, CDR1 SGHNT and CDR2 YENEEA.